The T cell receptor beta chain described here comes from a study of shared clonotypes between healthy human individuals. Findings and limits, study-wide: Compared with memory subsets, naive subsets generally had larger estimated richness.

V was clipped by 2 bases and J by 3 bases; unmatched bases: 9. The CDR3 has 17 residues. The germline V gene has CDR1 SGHTA and CDR2 FQGNSA. For this clone: Antigen unknown.

Profiling relied on immunoSEQ multiplex PCR, and the TCRdb table lists in-frame clones only, not all of them. The sample records under 2.5 million clones, roughly 92% being singletons. This receptor was obtained from a man aged 18 to 29 in good health. Some clones in this sample may be carry-over from other donors' samples. This chain joins TRBV7-2 and TRBJ2-3, with 9 bases that match TRBD1. Sequences were obtained from naive CD4+ T cells from PBMCs. The subset here: CD45RA+ positively selected. CDR3 nucleotides: TGTGCCAGCAGCTTATCCCCCCCGGGACAGGGTACAGATACGCAGTATTTT. Its translation: CASSLSPPGQGTDTQYF.